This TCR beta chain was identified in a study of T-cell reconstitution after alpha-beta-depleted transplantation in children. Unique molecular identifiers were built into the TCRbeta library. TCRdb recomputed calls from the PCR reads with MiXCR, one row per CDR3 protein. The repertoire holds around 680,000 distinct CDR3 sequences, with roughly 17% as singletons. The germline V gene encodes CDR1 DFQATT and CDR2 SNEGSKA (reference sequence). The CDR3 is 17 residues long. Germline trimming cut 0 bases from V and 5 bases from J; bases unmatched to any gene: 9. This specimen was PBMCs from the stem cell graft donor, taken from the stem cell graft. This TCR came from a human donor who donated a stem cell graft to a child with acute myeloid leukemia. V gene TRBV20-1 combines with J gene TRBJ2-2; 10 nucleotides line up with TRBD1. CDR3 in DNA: TGCAGTGCTAGAGATTTATCGCGGACAGGGGGGACCGGGGAGCTGTTTTTT. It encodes CSARDLSRTGGTGELFF.